The 4 T cell receptor beta chains below were found in one sample sequenced in a study of beta chain features in type 1 diabetes. All of the isolated RNA was reverse transcribed, so expressed TCRB transcripts were sequenced. The assay was immunoSEQ multiplex PCR, and TCRdb's table has in-frame clones only and misses some. Of around 430,000 clones listed, over 25% are singletons. The sample consisted of naive CD4+ T cells from blood. Receptors were obtained from a man aged 18 to 29 in good health.

The table lists this clone with a few counts. The sample contains more than one DNA sequence encoding this CDR3. The gene calls are TRBV9 and TRBJ2-6, with D possibly matching TRBD2 (5 bases). The V end lost 0 bases, the J end lost 3 bases, and 7 bases lay between the germline ends. From germline, CDR1 is SGDLS and CDR2 YYNGEE. The CDR3 loop spans 15 amino acids. The CDR3 region has the DNA TGTGCCAGCAGCGTAGGAGGGAGTGGGGCCAACGTCCTGACTTTC. It codes for CASSVGGSGANVLTF.

V and J are TRBV30 and TRBJ2-5; 9 bases fit TRBD1. V shed 5 bases, J shed 5 bases, and the junction held 6 bases outside the gene matches. From germline, CDR1 is GTSNPN and CDR2 SVGIG (reference sequence). This CDR3 is 13 amino acids long. This CDR3 is CAWAEDRGETQYF. CDR3 in DNA: TGTGCCTGGGCTGAAGACAGGGGGGAGACCCAGTACTTC.

A remark on this clone: Other DNA sequences of this sample code for an identical CDR3. V usage is TRBV6-5 and J usage is TRBJ2-1; D gene ambiguous. Germline V lookup: CDR1 MNHEY, CDR2 SVGAGI. This CDR3 spans 12 amino acids. With 0 bases removed from V and 6 bases from J, the gap between germline ends came to 3 bases. In DNA form, the CDR3 reads TGTGCCAGCAGTTACTCCACCAATGAGCAGTTCTTC. This translates into CASSYSTNEQFF.

The CDR3 region is CASSLAGVDFFYGYTF. The CDR3 nucleotides are TGTGCCAGCAGTCTAGCAGGGGTCGACTTTTTCTATGGCTACACCTTC. The genes are TRBV25-1 and TRBJ1-2; TRBD1 might be the D (6 bases). The CDR3 sequence is 16 residues long. Between the trimmed V and J ends, which lost 5 bases and 4 bases, there was a span of 20 bases. Per germline, CDR1 MGHDK and CDR2 SYGVNS.